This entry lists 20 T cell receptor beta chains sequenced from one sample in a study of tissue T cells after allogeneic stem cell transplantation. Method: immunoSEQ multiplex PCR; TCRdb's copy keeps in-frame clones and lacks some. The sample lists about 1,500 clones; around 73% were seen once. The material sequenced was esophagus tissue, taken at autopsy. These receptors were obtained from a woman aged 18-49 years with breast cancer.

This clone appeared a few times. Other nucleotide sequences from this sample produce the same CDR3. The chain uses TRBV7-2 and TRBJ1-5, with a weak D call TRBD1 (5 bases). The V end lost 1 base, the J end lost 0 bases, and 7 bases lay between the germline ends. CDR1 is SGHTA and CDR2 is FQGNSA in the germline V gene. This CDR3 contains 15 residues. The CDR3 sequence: CASSLEGNSNQPQHF. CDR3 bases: TGTGCCAGCAGCTTAGAGGGGAATAGCAATCAGCCCCAGCATTTT.

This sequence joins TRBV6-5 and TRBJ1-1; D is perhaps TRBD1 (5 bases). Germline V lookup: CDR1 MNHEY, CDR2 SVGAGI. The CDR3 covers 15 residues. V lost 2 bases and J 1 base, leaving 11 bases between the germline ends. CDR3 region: CASSYTPTENTEAFF. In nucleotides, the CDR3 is TGTGCCAGCAGTTACACACCGACAGAGAACACTGAAGCTTTCTTT.

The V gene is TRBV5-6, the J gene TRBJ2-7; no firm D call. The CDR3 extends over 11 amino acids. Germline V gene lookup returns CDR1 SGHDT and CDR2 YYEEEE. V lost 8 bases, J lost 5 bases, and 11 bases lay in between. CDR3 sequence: CASQYTDEQYF. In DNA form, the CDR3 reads TGTGCCAGTCAATACACAGACGAGCAGTACTTC.

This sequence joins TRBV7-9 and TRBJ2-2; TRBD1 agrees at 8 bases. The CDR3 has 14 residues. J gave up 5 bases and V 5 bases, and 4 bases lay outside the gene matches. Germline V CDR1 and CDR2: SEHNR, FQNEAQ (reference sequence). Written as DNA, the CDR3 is TGTGCCAGCAGCCTGGACAGGGTTACCGGGGAGCTGTTTTTT. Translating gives CASSLDRVTGELFF.

The DNA of the CDR3 is TGTGCCAGCAGCTTAGGCCCGTTGGAAGCTGGAAACACCATATATTTT. The encoded protein is CASSLGPLEAGNTIYF. The chain is built from TRBV7-2 and TRBJ1-3; D gene uncertain. Germline loops: CDR1 SGHTA, CDR2 FQGNSA. V lost 1 base and J lost 2, with 12 bases in between. The CDR3 length is 16 residues.

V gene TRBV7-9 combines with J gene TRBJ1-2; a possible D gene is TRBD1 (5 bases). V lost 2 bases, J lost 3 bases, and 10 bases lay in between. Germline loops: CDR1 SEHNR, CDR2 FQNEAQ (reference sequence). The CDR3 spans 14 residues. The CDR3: CASSLRDGDYGYTF. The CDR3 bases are TGTGCCAGCAGCTTACGGGACGGGGACTATGGCTACACCTTC.

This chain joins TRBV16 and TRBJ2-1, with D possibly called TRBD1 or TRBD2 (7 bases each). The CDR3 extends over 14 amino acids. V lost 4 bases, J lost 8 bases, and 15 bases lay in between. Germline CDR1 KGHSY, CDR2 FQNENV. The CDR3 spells CASSPQGEGYEQFF. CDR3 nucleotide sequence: TGTGCCAGCAGCCCTCAGGGGGAGGGTTATGAGCAGTTCTTC.

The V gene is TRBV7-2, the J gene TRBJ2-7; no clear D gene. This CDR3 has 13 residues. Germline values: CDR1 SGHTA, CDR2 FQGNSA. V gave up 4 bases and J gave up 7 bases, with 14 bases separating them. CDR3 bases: TGTGCCAGCAGCTCCTCCTGGTCGGTTGAGCAGTACTTC. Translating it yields CASSSSWSVEQYF.

The CDR3 reads CASSFVRPNNEQFF. CDR3 sequence (DNA): TGTGCCAGCAGTTTCGTCAGGCCGAACAATGAGCAGTTCTTC. The chain links TRBV27 to TRBJ2-1; D remains ambiguous. CDR1 is MNHEY, CDR2 SMNVEV, per germline (reference sequence). Between the trimmed V and J ends, which lost 3 bases and 5 bases, there was a span of 11 bases. This CDR3 has 14 amino acids.

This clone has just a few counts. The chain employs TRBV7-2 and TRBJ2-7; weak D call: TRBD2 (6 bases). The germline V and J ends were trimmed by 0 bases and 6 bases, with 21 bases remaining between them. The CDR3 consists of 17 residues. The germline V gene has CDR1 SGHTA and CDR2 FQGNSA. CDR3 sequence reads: CASSLALVSEGYGEQYF. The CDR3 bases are TGTGCCAGCAGCTTAGCCCTTGTGTCGGAGGGGTACGGCGAGCAGTACTTC.

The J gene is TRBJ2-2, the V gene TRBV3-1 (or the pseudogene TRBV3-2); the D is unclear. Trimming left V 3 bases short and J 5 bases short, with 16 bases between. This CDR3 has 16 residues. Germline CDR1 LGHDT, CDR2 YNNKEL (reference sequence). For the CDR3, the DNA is TGTGCCAGCAGCCACTATATTTCAGGCTTGACCGGGGAGCTGTTTTTT. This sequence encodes CASSHYISGLTGELFF.

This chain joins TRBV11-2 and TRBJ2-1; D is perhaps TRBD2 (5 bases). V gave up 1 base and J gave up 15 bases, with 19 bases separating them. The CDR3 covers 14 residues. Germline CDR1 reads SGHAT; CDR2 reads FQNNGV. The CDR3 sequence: CASSLVGDAGAGFF. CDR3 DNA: TGTGCCAGCAGCTTAGTTGGTGACGCGGGCGCGGGGTTCTTC.

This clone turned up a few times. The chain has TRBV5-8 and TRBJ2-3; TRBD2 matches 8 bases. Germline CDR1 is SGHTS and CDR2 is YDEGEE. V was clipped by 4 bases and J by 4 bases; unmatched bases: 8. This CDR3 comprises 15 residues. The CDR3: CASSPLAGLADTQYF. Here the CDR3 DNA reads TGTGCCAGCAGCCCTTTAGCGGGACTCGCAGATACGCAGTATTTT.

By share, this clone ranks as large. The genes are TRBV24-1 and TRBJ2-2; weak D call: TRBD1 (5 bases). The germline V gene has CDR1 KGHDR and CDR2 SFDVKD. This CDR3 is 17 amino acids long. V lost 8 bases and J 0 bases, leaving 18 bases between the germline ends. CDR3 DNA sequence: TGTGCCACCAACTCGTCGTTAGGGGAATCGAACACCGGGGAGCTGTTTTTT. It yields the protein CATNSSLGESNTGELFF.

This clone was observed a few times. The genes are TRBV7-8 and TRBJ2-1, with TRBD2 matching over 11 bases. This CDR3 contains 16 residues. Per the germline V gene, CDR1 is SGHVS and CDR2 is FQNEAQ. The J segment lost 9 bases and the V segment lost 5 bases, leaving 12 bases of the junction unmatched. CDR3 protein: CASSPLGSSGGAEQFF. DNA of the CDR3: TGTGCCAGCAGCCCACTGGGTAGTAGCGGGGGGGCTGAGCAGTTCTTC.

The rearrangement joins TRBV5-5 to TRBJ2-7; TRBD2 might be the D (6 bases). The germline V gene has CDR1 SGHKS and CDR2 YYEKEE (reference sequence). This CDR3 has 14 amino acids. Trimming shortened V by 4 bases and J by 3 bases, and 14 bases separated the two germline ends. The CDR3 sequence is CASSGGGVGYEQYF. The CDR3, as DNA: TGTGCCAGCAGCGGCGGAGGGGTTGGCTACGAGCAGTACTTC.

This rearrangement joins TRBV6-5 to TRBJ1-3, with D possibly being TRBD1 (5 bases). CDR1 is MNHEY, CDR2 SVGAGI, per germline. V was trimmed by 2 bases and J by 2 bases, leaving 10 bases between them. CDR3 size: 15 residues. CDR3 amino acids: CASSYQGDPGNTIYF. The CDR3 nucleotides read TGTGCCAGCAGTTACCAGGGTGACCCTGGAAACACCATATATTTT.

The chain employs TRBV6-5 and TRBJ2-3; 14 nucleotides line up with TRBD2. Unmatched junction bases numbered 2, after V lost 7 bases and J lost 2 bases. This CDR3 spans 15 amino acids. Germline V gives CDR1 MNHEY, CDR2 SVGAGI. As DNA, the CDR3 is TGTGCCAGCATGACTAGCGGGGGGGTCACAGATACGCAGTATTTT. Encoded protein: CASMTSGGVTDTQYF.

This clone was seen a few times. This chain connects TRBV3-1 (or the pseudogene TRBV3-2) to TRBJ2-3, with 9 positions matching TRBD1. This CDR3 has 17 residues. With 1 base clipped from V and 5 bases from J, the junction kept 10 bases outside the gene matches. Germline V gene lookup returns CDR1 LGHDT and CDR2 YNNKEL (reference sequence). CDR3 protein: CASSQGPYRGPQDTQYF. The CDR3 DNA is TGTGCCAGCAGCCAAGGGCCATACAGGGGGCCTCAAGATACGCAGTATTTT.

This CDR3 reads CASSGGPTQYF. CDR3 DNA: TGTGCCAGCAGCGGGGGGCCTACGCAGTATTTT. The chain has TRBV2 and TRBJ2-3, with TRBD2 as a possible D gene (7 bases). The V and J ends lost 6 bases and 8 bases respectively, with 9 bases between them. This CDR3 is built from 11 residues. Germline CDR1 reads SNHLY; CDR2 reads FYNNEI.